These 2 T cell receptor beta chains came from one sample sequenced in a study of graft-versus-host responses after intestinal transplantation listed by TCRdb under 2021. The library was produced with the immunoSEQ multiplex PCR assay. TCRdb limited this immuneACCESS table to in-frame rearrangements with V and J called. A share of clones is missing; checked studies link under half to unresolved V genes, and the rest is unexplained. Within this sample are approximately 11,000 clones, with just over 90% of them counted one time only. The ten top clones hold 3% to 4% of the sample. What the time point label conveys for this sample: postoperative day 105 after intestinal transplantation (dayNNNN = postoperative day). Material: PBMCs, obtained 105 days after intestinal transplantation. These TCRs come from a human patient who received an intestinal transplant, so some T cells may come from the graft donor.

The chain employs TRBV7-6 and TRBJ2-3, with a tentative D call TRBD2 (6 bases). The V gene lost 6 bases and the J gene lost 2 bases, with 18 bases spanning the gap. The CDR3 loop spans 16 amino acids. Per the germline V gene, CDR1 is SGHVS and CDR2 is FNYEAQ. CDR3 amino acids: CASSFNPGDLTDTQYF. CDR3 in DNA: TGTGCCAGCAGTTTTAACCCGGGGGACCTCACAGATACGCAGTATTTT.

Here the CDR3 DNA reads TGCGCCAGCAGCCAAGATTGGAACGAGCAGTACTTC. Protein sequence: CASSQDWNEQYF. V and J are TRBV4-1 and TRBJ2-7; D remains ambiguous. V dropped 0 bases and J dropped 5 bases, with 5 bases sitting between them. The CDR3 sequence is 12 residues long. The germline CDR1 and CDR2 sequences are MGHRA and YSYEKL.